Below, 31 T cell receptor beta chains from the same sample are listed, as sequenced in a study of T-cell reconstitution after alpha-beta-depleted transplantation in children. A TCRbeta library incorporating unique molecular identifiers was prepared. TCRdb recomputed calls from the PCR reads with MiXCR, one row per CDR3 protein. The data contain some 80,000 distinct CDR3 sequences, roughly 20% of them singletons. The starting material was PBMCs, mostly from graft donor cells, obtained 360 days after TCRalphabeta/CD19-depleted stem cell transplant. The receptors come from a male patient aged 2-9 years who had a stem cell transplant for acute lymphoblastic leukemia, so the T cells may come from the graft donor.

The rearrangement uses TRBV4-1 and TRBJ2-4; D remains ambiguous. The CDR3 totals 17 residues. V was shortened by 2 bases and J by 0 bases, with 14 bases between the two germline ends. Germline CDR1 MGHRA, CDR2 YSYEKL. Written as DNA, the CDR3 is TGCGCCAGCAGCCAATCCCAGATACCCCAAGCCAAAAACATTCAGTACTTC. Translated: CASSQSQIPQAKNIQYF.

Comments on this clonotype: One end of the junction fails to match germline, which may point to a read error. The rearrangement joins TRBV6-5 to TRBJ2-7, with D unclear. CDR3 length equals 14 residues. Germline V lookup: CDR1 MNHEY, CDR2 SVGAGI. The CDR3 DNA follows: TGTGCCAGCAGTTACTCTGAAAGCTCCTACGAGCAGTGCTTC. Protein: CASSYSESSYEQCF.

For the CDR3, the DNA is TGTGCCACCAGCAGAGGCACCCTCCAGGGCACTGAAGCTTTCTTT. It is translated as CATSRGTLQGTEAFF. The chain has TRBV15 and TRBJ1-1; tentative D call: TRBD1 (5 bases). The V end lost 1 base, the J end lost 4 bases, and 13 bases lay between the germline ends. CDR3 length: 15 residues. CDR1 LNHNV and CDR2 YYDKDF come from the germline V gene (reference sequence).

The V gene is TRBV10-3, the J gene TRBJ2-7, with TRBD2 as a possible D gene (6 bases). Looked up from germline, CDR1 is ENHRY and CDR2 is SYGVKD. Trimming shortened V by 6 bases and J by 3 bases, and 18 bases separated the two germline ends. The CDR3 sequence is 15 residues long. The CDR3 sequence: CAISERDLDYYEQYF. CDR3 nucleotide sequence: TGTGCCATCAGCGAACGGGACCTGGACTACTACGAGCAGTACTTC.

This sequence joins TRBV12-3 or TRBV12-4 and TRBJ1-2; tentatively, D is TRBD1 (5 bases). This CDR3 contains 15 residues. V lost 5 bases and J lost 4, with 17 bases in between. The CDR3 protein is CASSPLGEGPYGYTF. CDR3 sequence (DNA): TGTGCCAGCAGTCCCCTCGGGGAGGGGCCCTATGGCTACACCTTC.

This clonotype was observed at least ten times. The CDR3, as DNA: TGCGCCAGCAGCTCCCGGGACCCCCGCACAGATACGCAGTATTTT. It translates to CASSSRDPRTDTQYF. This sequence joins TRBV5-1 and TRBJ2-3, with D perhaps assigned TRBD1 or TRBD2 (5 bases each). The CDR3 consists of 15 residues. V lost 3 bases to trimming and J lost 1 base, with 12 bases between them. Germline CDR1 is SGHRS and CDR2 is YFSETQ.

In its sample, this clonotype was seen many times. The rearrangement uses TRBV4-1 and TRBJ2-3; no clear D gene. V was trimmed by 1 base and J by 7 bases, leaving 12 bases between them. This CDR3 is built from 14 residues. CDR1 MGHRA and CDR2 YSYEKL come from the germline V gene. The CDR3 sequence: CASSQGVWLNTQYF. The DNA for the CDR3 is TGCGCCAGCAGCCAAGGGGTCTGGCTAAATACGCAGTATTTT.

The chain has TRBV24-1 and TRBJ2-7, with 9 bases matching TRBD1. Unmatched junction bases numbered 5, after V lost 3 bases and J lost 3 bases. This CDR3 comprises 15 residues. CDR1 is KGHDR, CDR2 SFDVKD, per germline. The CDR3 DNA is TGTGCCACCAGTGATCCGGGACAGGGATTCTACGAGCAGTACTTC. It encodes CATSDPGQGFYEQYF.

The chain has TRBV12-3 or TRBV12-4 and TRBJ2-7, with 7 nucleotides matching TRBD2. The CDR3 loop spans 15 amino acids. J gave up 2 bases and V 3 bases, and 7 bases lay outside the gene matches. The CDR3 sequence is CASSFEAGSTYEQYF. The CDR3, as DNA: TGTGCCAGCAGTTTCGAAGCGGGATCGACCTACGAGCAGTACTTC.

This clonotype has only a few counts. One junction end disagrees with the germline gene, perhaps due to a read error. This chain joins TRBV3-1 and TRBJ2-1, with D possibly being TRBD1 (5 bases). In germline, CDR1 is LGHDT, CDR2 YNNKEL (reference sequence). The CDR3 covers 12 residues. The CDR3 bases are TGTGCCAGCAGCCAAGATCGACAGAAAGCGATCTTC. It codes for CASSQDRQKAIF.

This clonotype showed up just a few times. CDR3 sequence reads: CASKVEFWNYGYTF. CDR3 nucleotides: TGTGCCAGCAAAGTAGAGTTTTGGAACTATGGCTACACCTTC. The genes are TRBV6-1 and TRBJ1-2; D not resolved. This CDR3 has 14 residues. Germline V lookup: CDR1 MNHNS, CDR2 SASEGT. Between the trimmed V and J ends, which lost 7 bases and 2 bases, there was a span of 14 bases.

The DNA for the CDR3 is TGTGCCAGCAGTTTCATTAGTGGGGCGGGCACTGAAGCTTTCTTT. Protein: CASSFISGAGTEAFF. V is TRBV12-3 or TRBV12-4 and J is TRBJ1-1, with D possibly TRBD1 on 5 matching bases. CDR3 length equals 15 residues. V gave up 3 bases and J gave up 4 bases, with 15 bases separating them.

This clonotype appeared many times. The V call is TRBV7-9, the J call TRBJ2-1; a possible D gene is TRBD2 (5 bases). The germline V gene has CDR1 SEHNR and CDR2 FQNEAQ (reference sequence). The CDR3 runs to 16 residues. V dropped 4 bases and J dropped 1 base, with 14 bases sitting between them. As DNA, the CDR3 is TGTGCCAGCAGCTCGATCCGCGGGCCTTCCTACAATGAGCAGTTCTTC. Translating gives CASSSIRGPSYNEQFF.

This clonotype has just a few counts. CDR3 sequence reads: CSANSGGNQPQHF. CDR3 bases: TGCAGTGCCAACTCAGGGGGCAATCAGCCCCAGCATTTT. The rearrangement uses TRBV20-1 and TRBJ1-5; D is perhaps TRBD1 (6 bases). V lost 6 bases to trimming and J lost 2 bases, with 11 bases between them. The germline CDR1 and CDR2 sequences are DFQATT and SNEGSKA (reference sequence). The CDR3 is 13 amino acids.

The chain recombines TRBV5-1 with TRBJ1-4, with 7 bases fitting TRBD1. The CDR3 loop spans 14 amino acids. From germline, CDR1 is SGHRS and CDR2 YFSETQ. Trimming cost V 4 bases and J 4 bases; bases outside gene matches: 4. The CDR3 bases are TGCGCCAGCAGCAAGACAGGGCATAATGAAAAACTGTTTTTT. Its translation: CASSKTGHNEKLFF.

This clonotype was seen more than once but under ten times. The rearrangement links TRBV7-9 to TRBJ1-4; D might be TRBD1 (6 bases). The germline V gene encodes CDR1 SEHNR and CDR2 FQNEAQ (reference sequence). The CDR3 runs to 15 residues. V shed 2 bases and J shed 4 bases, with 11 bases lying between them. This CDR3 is CASSLRTASNEKLFF. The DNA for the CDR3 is TGTGCCAGCAGCTTAAGGACAGCTAGTAATGAAAAACTGTTTTTT.

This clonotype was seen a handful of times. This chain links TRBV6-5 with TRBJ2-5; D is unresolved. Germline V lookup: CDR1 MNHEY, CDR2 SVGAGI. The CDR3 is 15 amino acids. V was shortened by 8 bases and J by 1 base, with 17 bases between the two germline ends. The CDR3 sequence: CASQPYAWGQETQYF. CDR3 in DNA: TGTGCCAGCCAGCCGTACGCTTGGGGCCAAGAGACCCAGTACTTC.

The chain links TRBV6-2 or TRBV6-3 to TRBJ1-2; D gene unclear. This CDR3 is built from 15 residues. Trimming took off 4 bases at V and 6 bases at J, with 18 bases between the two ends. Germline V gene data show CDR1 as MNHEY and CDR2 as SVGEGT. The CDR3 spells CASSWVAGLFDGYTF. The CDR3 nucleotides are TGTGCCAGCAGTTGGGTGGCGGGGTTGTTTGATGGCTACACCTTC.

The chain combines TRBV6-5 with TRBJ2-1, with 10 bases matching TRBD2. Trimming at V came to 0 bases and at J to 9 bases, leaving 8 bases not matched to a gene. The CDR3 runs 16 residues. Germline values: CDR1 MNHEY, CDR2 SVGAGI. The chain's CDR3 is CASSYSGLAGVGEQFF. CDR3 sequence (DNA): TGTGCCAGCAGTTACTCGGGGCTAGCGGGAGTCGGTGAGCAGTTCTTC.

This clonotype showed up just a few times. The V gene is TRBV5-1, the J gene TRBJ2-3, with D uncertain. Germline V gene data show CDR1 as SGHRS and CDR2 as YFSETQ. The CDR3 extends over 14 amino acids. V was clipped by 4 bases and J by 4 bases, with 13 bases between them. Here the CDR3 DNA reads TGCGCCAGCAGCCAGTGGGCAGGACCAGATACGCAGTATTTT. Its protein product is CASSQWAGPDTQYF.

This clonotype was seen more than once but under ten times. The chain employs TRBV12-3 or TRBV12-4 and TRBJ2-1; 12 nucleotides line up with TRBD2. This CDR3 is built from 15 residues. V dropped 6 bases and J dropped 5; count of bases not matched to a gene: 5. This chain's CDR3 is CASRLRTSGDNEQFF. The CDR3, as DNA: TGTGCCAGCAGACTAAGGACTAGCGGGGACAATGAGCAGTTCTTC.

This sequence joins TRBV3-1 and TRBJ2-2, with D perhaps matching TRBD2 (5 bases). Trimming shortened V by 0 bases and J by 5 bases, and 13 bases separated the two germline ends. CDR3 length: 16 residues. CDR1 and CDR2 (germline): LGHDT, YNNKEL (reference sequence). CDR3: CASSQESGRGTGELFF. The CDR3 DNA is TGTGCCAGCAGCCAAGAGTCTGGGAGAGGGACCGGGGAGCTGTTTTTT. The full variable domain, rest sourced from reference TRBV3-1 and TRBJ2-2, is DTAVSQTPKYLVTQMGNDKSIKCEQNLGHDTMYWYKQDSKKFLKIMFSYNNKELIINETVPNRFSPKSPDKAHLNLHINSLELGDSAVYFCASSQESGRGTGELFFGEGSRLTVL.

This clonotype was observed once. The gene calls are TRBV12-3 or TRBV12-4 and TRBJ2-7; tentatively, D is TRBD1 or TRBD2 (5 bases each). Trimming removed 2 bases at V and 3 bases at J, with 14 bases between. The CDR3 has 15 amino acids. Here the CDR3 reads CASSLWGSGHYEQYF. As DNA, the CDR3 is TGTGCCAGCAGTTTATGGGGGTCCGGGCACTACGAGCAGTACTTC.

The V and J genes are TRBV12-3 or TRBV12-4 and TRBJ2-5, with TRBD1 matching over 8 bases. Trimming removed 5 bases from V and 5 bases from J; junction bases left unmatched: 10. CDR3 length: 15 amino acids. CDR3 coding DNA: TGTGCCAGCAGTCGTCAGGGGGCCTTGGGTGAGACCCAGTACTTC. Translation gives CASSRQGALGETQYF.

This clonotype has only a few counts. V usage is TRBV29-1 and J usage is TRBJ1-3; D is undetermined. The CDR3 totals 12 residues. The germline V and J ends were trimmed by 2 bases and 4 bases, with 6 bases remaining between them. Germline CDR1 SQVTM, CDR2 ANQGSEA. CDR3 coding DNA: TGCAGCGTTGAAACCGGGGGAAACACCATATATTTT. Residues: CSVETGGNTIYF.

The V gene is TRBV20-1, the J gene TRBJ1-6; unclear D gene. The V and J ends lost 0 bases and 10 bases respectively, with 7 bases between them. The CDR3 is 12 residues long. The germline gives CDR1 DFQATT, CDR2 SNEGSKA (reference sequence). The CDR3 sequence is CSARDQGSPLHF. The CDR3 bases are TGCAGTGCTAGAGATCAAGGCTCACCCCTCCACTTT.

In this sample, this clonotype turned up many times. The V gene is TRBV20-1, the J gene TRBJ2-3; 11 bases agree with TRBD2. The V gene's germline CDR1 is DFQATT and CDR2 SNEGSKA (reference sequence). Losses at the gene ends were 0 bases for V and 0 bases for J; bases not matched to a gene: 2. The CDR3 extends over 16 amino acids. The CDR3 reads CSARDPSGRSTDTQYF. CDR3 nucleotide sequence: TGCAGTGCTAGAGACCCTAGCGGGAGGAGCACAGATACGCAGTATTTT.

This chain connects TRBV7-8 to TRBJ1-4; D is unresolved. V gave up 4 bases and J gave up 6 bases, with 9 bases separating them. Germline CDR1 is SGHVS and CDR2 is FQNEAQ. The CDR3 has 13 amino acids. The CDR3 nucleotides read TGTGCCAGCAGCTCCGGGTTACATGAAAAACTGTTTTTT. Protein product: CASSSGLHEKLFF. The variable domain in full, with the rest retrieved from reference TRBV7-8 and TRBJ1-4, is GAGVSQSPRYKVAKRGQDVALRCDPISGHVSLFWYQQALGQGPEFLTYFQNEAQLDKSGLPSDRFFAERPEGSVSTLKIQRTQQEDSAVYLCASSSGLHEKLFFGSGTQLSVL.

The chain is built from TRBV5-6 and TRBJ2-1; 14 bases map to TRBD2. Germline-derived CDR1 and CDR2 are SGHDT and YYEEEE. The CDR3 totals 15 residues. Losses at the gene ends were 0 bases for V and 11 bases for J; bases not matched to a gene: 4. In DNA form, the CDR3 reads TGTGCCAGCAGCTTGGCGGGACTAGCGGGAGTCAAGCAGTTCTTC. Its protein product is CASSLAGLAGVKQFF.

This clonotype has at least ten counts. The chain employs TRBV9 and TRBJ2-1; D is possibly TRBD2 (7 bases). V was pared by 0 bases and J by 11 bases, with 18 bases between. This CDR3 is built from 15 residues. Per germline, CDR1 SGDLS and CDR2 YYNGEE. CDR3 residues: CASSVEGGGLTKQFF. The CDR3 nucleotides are TGTGCCAGCAGCGTAGAAGGGGGAGGGCTTACTAAGCAGTTCTTC.

In DNA form, the CDR3 reads TGTGCCAGCAGTCGGAGACTAGCGAGTCGGCACGAGCAGTACTTC. It specifies CASSRRLASRHEQYF. The chain combines TRBV7-6 with TRBJ2-7; the match to TRBD2 covers 8 bases. This CDR3 spans 15 amino acids. V was clipped by 6 bases and J by 5 bases; unmatched bases: 12. Germline lookup yields CDR1 SGHVS and CDR2 FNYEAQ.